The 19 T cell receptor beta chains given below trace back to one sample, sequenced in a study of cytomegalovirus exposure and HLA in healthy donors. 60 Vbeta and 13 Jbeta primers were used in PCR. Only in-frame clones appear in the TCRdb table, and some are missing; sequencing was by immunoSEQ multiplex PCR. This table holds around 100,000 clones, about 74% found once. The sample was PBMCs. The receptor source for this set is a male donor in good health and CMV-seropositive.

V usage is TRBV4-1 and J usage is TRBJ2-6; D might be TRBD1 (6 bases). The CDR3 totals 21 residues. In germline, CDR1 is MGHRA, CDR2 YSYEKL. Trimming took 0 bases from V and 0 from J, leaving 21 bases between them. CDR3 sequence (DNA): TGCGCCAGCAGCCAAGATAGGGTAATGCAGGGGCCCAGCTCTGGGGCCAACGTCCTGACTTTC. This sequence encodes CASSQDRVMQGPSSGANVLTF.

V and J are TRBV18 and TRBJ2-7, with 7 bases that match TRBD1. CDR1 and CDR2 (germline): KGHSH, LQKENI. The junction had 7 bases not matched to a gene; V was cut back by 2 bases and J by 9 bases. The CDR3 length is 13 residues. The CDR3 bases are TGTGCCAGCTCACCAAGGGACAGCCCAAGGCAGTACTTC. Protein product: CASSPRDSPRQYF.

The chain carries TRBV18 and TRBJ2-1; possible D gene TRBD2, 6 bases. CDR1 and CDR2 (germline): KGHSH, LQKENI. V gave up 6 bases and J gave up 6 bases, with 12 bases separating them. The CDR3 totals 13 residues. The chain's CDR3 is CASSSREINEQFF. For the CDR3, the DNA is TGTGCCAGCTCGTCCCGGGAGATCAATGAGCAGTTCTTC.

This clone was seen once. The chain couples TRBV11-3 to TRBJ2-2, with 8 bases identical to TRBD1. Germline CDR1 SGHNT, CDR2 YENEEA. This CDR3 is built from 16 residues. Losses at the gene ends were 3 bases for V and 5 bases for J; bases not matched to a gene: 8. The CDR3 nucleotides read TGTGCCAGCAGCTTTGGGACAGGAACATATACCGGGGAGCTGTTTTTT. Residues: CASSFGTGTYTGELFF.

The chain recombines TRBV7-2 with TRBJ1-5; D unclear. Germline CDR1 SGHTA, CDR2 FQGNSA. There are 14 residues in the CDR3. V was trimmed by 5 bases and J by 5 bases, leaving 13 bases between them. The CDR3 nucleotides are TGTGCCAGCAGCGGGAGGTCCGGGGATCAGCCCCAGCATTTT. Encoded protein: CASSGRSGDQPQHF.

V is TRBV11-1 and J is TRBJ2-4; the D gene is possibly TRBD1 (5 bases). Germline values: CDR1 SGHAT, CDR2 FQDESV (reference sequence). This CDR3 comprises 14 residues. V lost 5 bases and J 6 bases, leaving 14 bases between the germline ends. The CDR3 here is CASSPQSQGNIQYF. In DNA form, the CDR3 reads TGTGCCAGCAGCCCCCAGAGCCAGGGAAACATTCAGTACTTC.

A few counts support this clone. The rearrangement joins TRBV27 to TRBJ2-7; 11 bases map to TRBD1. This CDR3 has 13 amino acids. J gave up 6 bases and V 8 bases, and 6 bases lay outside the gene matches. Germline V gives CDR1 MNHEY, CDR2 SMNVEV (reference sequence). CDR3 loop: CASGTGTGGEQYF. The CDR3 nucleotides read TGTGCCAGCGGAACCGGGACAGGGGGCGAGCAGTACTTC.

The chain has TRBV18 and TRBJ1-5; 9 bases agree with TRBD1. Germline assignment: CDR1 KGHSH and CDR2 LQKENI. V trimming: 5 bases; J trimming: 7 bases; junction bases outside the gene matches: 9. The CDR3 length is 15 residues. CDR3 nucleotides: TGTGCCAGCTCATCCCAGGACAGGGGTTACCAGCCCCAGCATTTT. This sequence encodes CASSSQDRGYQPQHF.

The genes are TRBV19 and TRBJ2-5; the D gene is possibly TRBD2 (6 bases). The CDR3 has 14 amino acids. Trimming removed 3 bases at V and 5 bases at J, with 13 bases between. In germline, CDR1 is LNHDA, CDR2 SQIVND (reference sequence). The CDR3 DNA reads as TGTGCCAGTAGTATGGGCGGGGCGGAGGAGACCCAGTACTTC. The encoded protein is CASSMGGAEETQYF. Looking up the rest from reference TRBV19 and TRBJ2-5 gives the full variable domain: DGGITQSPKYLFRKEGQNVTLSCEQNLNHDAMYWYRQDPGQGLRLIYYSQIVNDFQKGDIAEGYSVSREKKESFPLTVTSAQKNPTAFYLCASSMGGAEETQYFGPGTRLLVL.

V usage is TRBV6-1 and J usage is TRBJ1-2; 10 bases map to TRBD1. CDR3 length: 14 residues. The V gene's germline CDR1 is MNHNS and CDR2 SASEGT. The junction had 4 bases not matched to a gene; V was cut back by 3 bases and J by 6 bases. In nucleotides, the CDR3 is TGTGCCAGCAGTGAGCGACAGGGGGCGGATGGCTACACCTTC. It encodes CASSERQGADGYTF.

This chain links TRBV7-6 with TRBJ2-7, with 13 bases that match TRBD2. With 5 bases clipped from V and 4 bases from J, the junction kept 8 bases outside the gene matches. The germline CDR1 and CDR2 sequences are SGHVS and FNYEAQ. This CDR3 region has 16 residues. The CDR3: CASSDGLAGAGYEQYF. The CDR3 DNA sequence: TGTGCCAGCAGCGACGGACTAGCGGGAGCGGGATACGAGCAGTACTTC.

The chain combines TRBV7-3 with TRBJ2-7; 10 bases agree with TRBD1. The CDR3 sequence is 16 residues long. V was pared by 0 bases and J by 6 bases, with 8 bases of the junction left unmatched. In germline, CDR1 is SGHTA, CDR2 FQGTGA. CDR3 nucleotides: TGTGCCAGCAGCTTAACCGGCGGGACAGGGGCTGTCGAGCAGTACTTC. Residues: CASSLTGGTGAVEQYF.

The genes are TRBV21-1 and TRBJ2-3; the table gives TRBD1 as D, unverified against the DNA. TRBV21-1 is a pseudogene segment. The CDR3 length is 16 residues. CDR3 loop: CASSKGGQGVIDTQYF. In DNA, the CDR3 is TGTGCCAGCAGCAAAGGCGGACAGGGGGTGATAGATACGCAGTATTTT.

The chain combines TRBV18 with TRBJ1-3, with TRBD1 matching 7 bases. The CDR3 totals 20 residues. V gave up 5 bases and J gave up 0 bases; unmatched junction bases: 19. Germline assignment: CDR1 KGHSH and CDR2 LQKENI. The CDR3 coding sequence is TGTGCCAGCTCAACCTACACGGGACAGTCAGGGGGTACCTCTGGAAACACCATATATTTT. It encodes CASSTYTGQSGGTSGNTIYF. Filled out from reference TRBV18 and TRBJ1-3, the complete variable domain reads NAGVMQNPRHLVRRRGQEARLRCSPMKGHSHVYWYRQLPEEGLKFMVYLQKENIIDESGMPKERFSAEFPKEGPSILRIQQVVRGDSAAYFCASSTYTGQSGGTSGNTIYFGEGSWLTVV.

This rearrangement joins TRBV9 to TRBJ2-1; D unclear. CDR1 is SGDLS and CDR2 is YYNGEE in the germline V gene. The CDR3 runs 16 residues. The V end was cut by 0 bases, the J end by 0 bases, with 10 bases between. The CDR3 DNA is TGTGCCAGCAGCGTAGCTTGGCGGAGCTCCTACAATGAGCAGTTCTTC. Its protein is CASSVAWRSSYNEQFF.

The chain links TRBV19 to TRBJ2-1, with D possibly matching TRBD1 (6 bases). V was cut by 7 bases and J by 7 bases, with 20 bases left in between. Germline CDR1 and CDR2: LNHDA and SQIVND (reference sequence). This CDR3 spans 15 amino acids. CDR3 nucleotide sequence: TGTGCCAGTATACCGGGACATCGACCCGTGAATGAGCAGTTCTTC. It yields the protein CASIPGHRPVNEQFF.

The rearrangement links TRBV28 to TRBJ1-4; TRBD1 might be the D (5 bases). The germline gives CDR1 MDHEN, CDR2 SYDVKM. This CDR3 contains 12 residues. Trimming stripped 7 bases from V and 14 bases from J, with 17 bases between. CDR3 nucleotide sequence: TGTGCCAGCACCCCGCCCCGGGGGGGTCTGTTTTTT. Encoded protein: CASTPPRGGLFF.

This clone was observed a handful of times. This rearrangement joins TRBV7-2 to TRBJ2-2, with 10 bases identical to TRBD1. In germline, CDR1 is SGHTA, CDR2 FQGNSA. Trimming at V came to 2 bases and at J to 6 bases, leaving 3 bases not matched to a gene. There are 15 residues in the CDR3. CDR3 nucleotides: TGTGCCAGCAGCTTAAGACAGGGGGCAGCCGGGGAGCTGTTTTTT. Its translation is CASSLRQGAAGELFF.

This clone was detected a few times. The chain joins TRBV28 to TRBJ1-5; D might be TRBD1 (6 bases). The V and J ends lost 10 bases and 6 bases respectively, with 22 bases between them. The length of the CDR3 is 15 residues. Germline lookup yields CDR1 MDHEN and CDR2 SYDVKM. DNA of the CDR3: TGTGCCACCTGGACAGATAAGTCCCCGATTCAGCCCCAGCATTTT. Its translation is CATWTDKSPIQPQHF.